The 24 T cell receptor beta chains in this list originate from one sample, sequenced in a study of blood T cells in healthy people across ages. The use of a sample-barcoded 5' primer and a J-beta primer mix characterized a second PCR of roughly 7 to 11 cycles. TCRdb reanalysed the 5' RACE reads using MiXCR and keeps one entry per CDR3 protein. Altogether about 580,000 distinct CDR3 sequences are present, around 50% being singletons, with the ten largest covering around 24%. The specimen sequenced was blood. The receptors derive from an elderly man in good health.

The chain employs TRBV3-1 and TRBJ2-7, with 10 positions matching TRBD2. CDR3 size: 15 residues. CDR1 is LGHDT, CDR2 YNNKEL, per germline (reference sequence). Germline trimming cut 1 base from V and 7 bases from J; bases unmatched to any gene: 7. In nucleotides, the CDR3 is TGTGCCAGCAGCCAAGGTCTAGCGGGGGCCGGAGAGCAGTACTTC. Translated: CASSQGLAGAGEQYF.

This chain uses TRBV20-1 with TRBJ2-1; D gene uncertain. The V end was cut by 1 base, the J end by 0 bases, with 7 bases between. This CDR3 is built from 14 residues. Germline V gene data show CDR1 as DFQATT and CDR2 as SNEGSKA (reference sequence). The CDR3 region is CSARAVSSYNEQFF. The CDR3 DNA reads TGCAGTGCTAGAGCTGTGAGCTCCTACAATGAGCAGTTCTTC.

The chain joins TRBV4-3 to TRBJ1-1; no firm D call. The CDR3 consists of 11 residues. Per the germline V gene, CDR1 is LGHNA and CDR2 is YSLEER. Trimming took off 3 bases at V and 9 bases at J, with 8 bases between the two ends. The CDR3 coding sequence is TGCGCCAGCAGCCAGGGCAGCCAAGCTTTCTTT. Translating gives CASSQGSQAFF.

This clonotype was seen ten or more times. The chain combines TRBV6-6 with TRBJ2-7, with 7 positions matching TRBD2. Germline-derived CDR1 and CDR2 are MNHNY and SVGAGI (reference sequence). The CDR3 is 15 residues long. V gave up 6 bases and J gave up 2 bases; unmatched junction bases: 10. CDR3: CASSKNSGVTYEQYF. The CDR3 DNA reads TGTGCCAGCAGCAAAAACAGCGGGGTCACCTACGAGCAGTACTTC.

A remark on this clonotype: A read error is possible here, since a much larger clone lies one base away. The chain links TRBV6-5 to TRBJ2-7; unclear D gene. CDR3 length: 15 amino acids. Trimming left V 2 bases short and J 7 bases short, with 18 bases between. CDR1 is MNHEY, CDR2 SVGAGI, per germline. CDR3 residues: CASSYVLGAPNEQYF. CDR3 bases: TGTGCCAGCAGTTACGTCCTAGGTGCTCCGAATGAGCAGTACTTC.

The rearrangement links TRBV18 to TRBJ2-1; 10 positions match TRBD1. This CDR3 region has 15 residues. The V segment lost 3 bases and the J segment 5 bases; nucleotides outside the gene matches: 4. Germline V gene data show CDR1 as KGHSH and CDR2 as LQKENI. CDR3 amino acids: CASSPRQGAHNEQFF. CDR3 DNA: TGTGCCAGCTCACCCAGACAGGGGGCTCACAATGAGCAGTTCTTC.

This clonotype has just a few counts. A much larger clone differs from this one at a single base, so this may be a read error. J is TRBJ2-7 and V is TRBV29-1, with TRBD1 matching over 8 bases. Per germline, CDR1 SQVTM and CDR2 ANQGSEA. J was trimmed by 5 bases and V by 7 bases; bases with no gene match: 10. The CDR3 covers 13 residues. CDR3 region: CSAAGAGGDEQYF. In DNA form, the CDR3 reads TGCAGCGCCGCTGGCGCAGGGGGCGACGAGCAGTACTTC.

J is TRBJ2-5 and V is TRBV4-2; 10 bases map to TRBD2. The CDR3 runs 16 residues. Germline CDR1 LGHNA, CDR2 YNFKEQ. V lost 2 bases to trimming and J lost 11 bases; unmatched junction nucleotides: 14. CDR3 protein: CASSQLTSGSPNEQYF. The CDR3, as DNA: TGTGCCAGCAGCCAATTGACTAGCGGGTCACCCAATGAGCAGTACTTC.

This clonotype showed up many times. The chain has TRBV6-5 and TRBJ1-1; TRBD1 matches 8 bases. The CDR3 consists of 14 residues. J gave up 1 base and V 5 bases, and 3 bases lay outside the gene matches. CDR1 is MNHEY and CDR2 is SVGAGI in the germline V gene. CDR3 loop: CASSPDRENTEAFF. In DNA form, the CDR3 reads TGTGCCAGCAGTCCGGACAGGGAGAACACTGAAGCTTTCTTT.

V gene TRBV28 combines with J gene TRBJ2-4; D remains unclear. Between the trimmed V and J ends, which lost 4 bases and 1 base, there was a span of 11 bases. This CDR3 has 15 residues. Germline CDR1 is MDHEN and CDR2 is SYDVKM. The chain's CDR3 is CASSSPPLAKNIQYF. CDR3 DNA: TGTGCCAGCAGTTCCCCCCCCCTGGCCAAAAACATTCAGTACTTC.

This clonotype was seen more than once but under ten times. The chain uses TRBV29-1 and TRBJ2-3; D not certain. Germline CDR1 SQVTM, CDR2 ANQGSEA. Trimming took off 4 bases at V and 7 bases at J, with 9 bases between the two ends. The CDR3 sequence is 11 residues long. The DNA of the CDR3 is TGCAGCGTTGGCGGCGTTAATACGCAGTATTTT. It codes for CSVGGVNTQYF.

The V gene is TRBV6-2 or TRBV6-3, the J gene TRBJ2-5; D perhaps matches TRBD2 (6 bases). The J call may not be correct, given that the DNA end is closer to TRBJ2-7. Germline CDR1 is MNHEY and CDR2 is SVGEGT. The CDR3 consists of 14 residues. CDR3 region: CASSPYGGFHEQYF. CDR3 sequence (DNA): TGTGCCAGCAGTCCCTACGGGGGATTTCACGAGCAGTACTTC.

This chain uses TRBV20-1 with TRBJ1-2; 8 bases are a match to TRBD1. J lost 5 bases, V lost 3 bases, and 14 bases had no gene match. CDR1 is DFQATT, CDR2 SNEGSKA, per germline (reference sequence). The CDR3 loop spans 16 amino acids. CDR3 sequence reads: CSARAKTGVGYYGYTF. The CDR3 bases are TGCAGTGCTAGGGCTAAGACAGGGGTCGGCTATTATGGCTACACCTTC.

Worth noting for this clonotype: A read error may produce the germline difference seen at one junction end. This chain links TRBV7-9 with TRBJ2-2, with D possibly TRBD2 on 6 matching bases. Germline CDR1 reads SEHNR; CDR2 reads FQNEAQ (reference sequence). The CDR3 extends over 14 amino acids. The CDR3 nucleotides read TGTGCCAGCAGCACACCCGGGAGCACCGGGAAGCTGTTTTTT. Protein product: CASSTPGSTGKLFF.

The gene calls are TRBV7-9 and TRBJ2-5; 8 positions agree with TRBD1. J gave up 6 bases and V 4 bases, and 4 bases lay outside the gene matches. Germline V CDR1 and CDR2: SEHNR, FQNEAQ (reference sequence). The CDR3 is made up of 13 amino acids. The CDR3 DNA reads TGTGCCAGCAGCTCACGGGACAGGAAGACCCAGTACTTC. Translating it yields CASSSRDRKTQYF.

The chain combines TRBV20-1 with TRBJ2-1; 13 bases align to TRBD2. Looked up from germline, CDR1 is DFQATT and CDR2 is SNEGSKA (reference sequence). Germline trimming cut 6 bases from V and 10 bases from J; bases unmatched to any gene: 6. This CDR3 has 13 amino acids. CDR3 DNA sequence: TGCAGTGCGCTTCGACTAGCGGGAGGCGAGCAGTTCTTC. Protein product: CSALRLAGGEQFF.

The V gene is TRBV5-1, the J gene TRBJ1-2, with D maybe TRBD1 (5 bases). The CDR3 runs 14 residues. Germline V gene lookup returns CDR1 SGHRS and CDR2 YFSETQ. Trimming removed 3 bases from V and 8 bases from J, with 17 bases in between. CDR3 bases: TGCGCCAGCAGCTGGACATGGGAGGGCGCGGGCTACACCTTC. As protein: CASSWTWEGAGYTF.

This clonotype was recorded a few times. The gene calls are TRBV4-1 and TRBJ2-3; possible D gene TRBD2, 5 bases. The germline V gene has CDR1 MGHRA and CDR2 YSYEKL. This CDR3 has 16 residues. V lost 1 base, J lost 8 bases, and 19 bases lay in between. CDR3 sequence: CASSQAPATAGGTQYF. CDR3 nucleotides: TGCGCCAGCAGCCAAGCCCCAGCGACCGCAGGAGGTACGCAGTATTTT.

This chain uses TRBV7-9 with TRBJ2-1, with TRBD2 matching 7 bases. Trimming cost V 5 bases and J 4 bases; bases outside gene matches: 17. The V gene's germline CDR1 is SEHNR and CDR2 FQNEAQ (reference sequence). This CDR3 has 18 residues. CDR3 residues: CASSPLRAGAIRYNEQFF. The CDR3 coding sequence is TGTGCCAGCAGCCCCCTCAGGGCGGGAGCCATCCGATACAATGAGCAGTTCTTC.

This rearrangement joins TRBV27 to TRBJ2-2; TRBD1 might be the D (6 bases). Germline-derived CDR1 and CDR2 are MNHEY and SMNVEV (reference sequence). The CDR3 consists of 18 residues. Trimming took off 3 bases at V and 0 bases at J, with 17 bases between the two ends. The CDR3 bases are TGTGCCAGCAGTTTTTCGCCCGTATACAGGGCGAACACCGGGGAGCTGTTTTTT. It translates to CASSFSPVYRANTGELFF.

Ten or more counts support this clonotype. This chain joins TRBV6-5 and TRBJ1-2, with D hard to call. The CDR3 is 13 amino acids. Trimming took 2 bases from V and 4 from J, leaving 8 bases between them. Germline-derived CDR1 and CDR2 are MNHEY and SVGAGI. This chain's CDR3 is CASSYRAFYGYTF. The CDR3 nucleotides read TGTGCCAGCAGTTACCGAGCCTTCTATGGCTACACCTTC.

The chain carries TRBV15 and TRBJ1-2, with no clear D. Germline CDR1 LNHNV, CDR2 YYDKDF (reference sequence). The V and J ends lost 0 bases and 2 bases respectively, with 13 bases between them. The CDR3 sequence is 16 residues long. CDR3 DNA sequence: TGTGCCACCAGCAGAGATAGGCGCGACGACAACTATGGCTACACCTTC. It encodes CATSRDRRDDNYGYTF.

The chain is built from TRBV20-1 and TRBJ2-3, with TRBD1 matching over 8 bases. With 6 bases clipped from V and 2 bases from J, the junction kept 10 bases outside the gene matches. The CDR3 length is 15 residues. Germline CDR1 and CDR2: DFQATT and SNEGSKA (reference sequence). DNA of the CDR3: TGCAGTGCCGGGACAGGAGCGAGATCCACAGATACGCAGTATTTT. It specifies CSAGTGARSTDTQYF.

This clonotype is a singleton in its sample. CDR3 amino acids: CASSSPFDPGGSQYF. In nucleotides, the CDR3 is TGTGCCAGCAGTTCCCCTTTTGACCCGGGGGGGTCGCAGTATTTT. The chain combines TRBV7-2 with TRBJ2-3; 8 nucleotides line up with TRBD2. V lost 6 bases to trimming and J lost 10 bases; unmatched junction nucleotides: 15. The CDR3 consists of 15 residues. CDR1 and CDR2 (germline): SGHTA, FQGNSA. Variable domain in full (rest from reference TRBV7-2 and TRBJ2-3): GAGVSQSPSNKVTEKGKDVELRCDPISGHTALYWYRQSLGQGLEFLIYFQGNSAPDKSGLPSDRFSAERTGGSVSTLTIQRTQQEDSAVYLCASSSPFDPGGSQYFGPGTRLTVL.